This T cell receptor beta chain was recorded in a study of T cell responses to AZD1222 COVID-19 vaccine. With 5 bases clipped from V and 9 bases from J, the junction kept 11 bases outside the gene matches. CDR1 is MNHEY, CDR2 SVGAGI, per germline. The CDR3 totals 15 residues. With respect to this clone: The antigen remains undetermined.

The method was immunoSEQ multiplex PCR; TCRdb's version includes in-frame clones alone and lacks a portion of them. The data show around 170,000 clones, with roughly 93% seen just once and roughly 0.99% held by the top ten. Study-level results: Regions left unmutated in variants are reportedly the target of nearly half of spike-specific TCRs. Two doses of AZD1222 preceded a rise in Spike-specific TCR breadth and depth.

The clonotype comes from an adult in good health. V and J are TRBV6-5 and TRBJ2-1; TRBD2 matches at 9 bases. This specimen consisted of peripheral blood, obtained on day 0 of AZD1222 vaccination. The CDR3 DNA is TGTGCCAGCAGTCCATCTTGGGCGGGGGGGCTTGAGCAGTTCTTC. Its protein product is CASSPSWAGGLEQFF.